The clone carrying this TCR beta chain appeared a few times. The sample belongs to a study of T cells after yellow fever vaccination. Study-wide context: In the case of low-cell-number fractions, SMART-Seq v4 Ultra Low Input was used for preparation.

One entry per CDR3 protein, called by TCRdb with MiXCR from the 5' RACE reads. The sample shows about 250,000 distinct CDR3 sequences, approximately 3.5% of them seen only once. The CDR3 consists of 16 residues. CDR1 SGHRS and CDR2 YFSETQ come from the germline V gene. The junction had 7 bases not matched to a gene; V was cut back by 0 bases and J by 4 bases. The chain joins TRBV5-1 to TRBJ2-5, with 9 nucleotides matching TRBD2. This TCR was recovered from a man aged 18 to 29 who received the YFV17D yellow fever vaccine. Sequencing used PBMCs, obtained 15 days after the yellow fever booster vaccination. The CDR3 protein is CASSLGRSSGIETQYF. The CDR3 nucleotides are TGCGCCAGCAGCTTGGGGCGTTCTAGCGGGATAGAGACCCAGTACTTC.